The clone carrying this T cell receptor beta chain was recorded a few times. Its antigen remains unknown. Researchers took RNA transcripts and amplified TCR beta CDR3 regions from them. An initial RT-PCR round employing HTBI primers preceded a second-round multiplex PCR. TCRdb reprocessed the multiplex PCR reads via MiXCR and lists one record per CDR3 protein. This repertoire shows 200,000 to 300,000 distinct CDR3 sequences, around 42% found once; its top ten account for around 47%. The entry originates in a study of Graves' ophthalmopathy and Graves' hyperthyroidism. Moderate-to-severe activity, CAS ≥3, NOSPECS ≥4 and a duration under 3 months were seen in donors with ophthalmopathy. Exclusion applied to patients with other autoimmune diseases, uncontrolled infections, pregnancy or lactation. Fresh peripheral blood (approximately 9.2 ml) yielded the PBMCs. Study conclusions and caveats: As the model predicted ophthalmopathy progression, it achieved a sensitivity of less than 71% and a specificity of more than 72%.

Looked up from germline, CDR1 is KGHDR and CDR2 is SFDVKD. There are 17 residues in the CDR3. V lost 3 bases, J lost 6 bases, and 20 bases lay in between. The TCR sequence derives from an adult man with Graves' ophthalmopathy. The V gene is TRBV24-1, the J gene TRBJ1-5, with D tentatively TRBD1 (6 bases). Material: peripheral blood. The CDR3 loop reads CATSDTGNTGFGQPQHF. The CDR3 DNA reads as TGTGCCACCAGTGATACCGGGAATACAGGGTTTGGTCAGCCCCAGCATTTT.